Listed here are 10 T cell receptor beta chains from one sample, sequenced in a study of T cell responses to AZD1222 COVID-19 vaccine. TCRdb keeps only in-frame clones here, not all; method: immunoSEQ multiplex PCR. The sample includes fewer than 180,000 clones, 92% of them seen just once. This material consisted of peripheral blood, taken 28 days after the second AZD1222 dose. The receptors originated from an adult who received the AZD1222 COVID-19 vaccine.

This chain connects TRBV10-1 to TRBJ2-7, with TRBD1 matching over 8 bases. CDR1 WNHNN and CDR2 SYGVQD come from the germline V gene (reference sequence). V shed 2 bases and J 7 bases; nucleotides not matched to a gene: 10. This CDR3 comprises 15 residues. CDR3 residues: CASSERTGSGLEQYF. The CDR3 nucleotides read TGCGCCAGCAGTGAGCGGACAGGGTCGGGCTTGGAGCAGTACTTC.

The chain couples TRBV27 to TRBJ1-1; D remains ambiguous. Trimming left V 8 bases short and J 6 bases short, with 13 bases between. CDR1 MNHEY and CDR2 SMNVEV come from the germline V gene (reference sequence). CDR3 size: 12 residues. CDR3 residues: CASWTTGSEAFF. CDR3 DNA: TGTGCCAGCTGGACGACGGGCTCTGAAGCTTTCTTT.

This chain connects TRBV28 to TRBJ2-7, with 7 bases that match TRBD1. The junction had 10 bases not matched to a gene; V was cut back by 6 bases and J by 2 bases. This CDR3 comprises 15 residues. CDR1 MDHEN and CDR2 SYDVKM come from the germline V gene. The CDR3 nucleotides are TGTGCCAGCAGCACTATACAGGGGAAGACCTACGAGCAGTACTTC. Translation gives CASSTIQGKTYEQYF.

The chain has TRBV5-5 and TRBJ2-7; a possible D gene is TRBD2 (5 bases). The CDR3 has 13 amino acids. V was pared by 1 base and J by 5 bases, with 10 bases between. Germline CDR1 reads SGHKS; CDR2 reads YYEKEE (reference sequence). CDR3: CASSLTEGNEQYF. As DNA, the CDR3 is TGTGCCAGCAGCTTGACAGAGGGCAACGAGCAGTACTTC.

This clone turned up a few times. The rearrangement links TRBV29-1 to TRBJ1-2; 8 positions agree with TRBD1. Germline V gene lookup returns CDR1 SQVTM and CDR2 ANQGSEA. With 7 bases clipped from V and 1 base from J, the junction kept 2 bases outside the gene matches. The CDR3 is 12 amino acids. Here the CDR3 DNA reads TGCAGCGCCGGACAGGGTAACTATGGCTACACCTTC. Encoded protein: CSAGQGNYGYTF.

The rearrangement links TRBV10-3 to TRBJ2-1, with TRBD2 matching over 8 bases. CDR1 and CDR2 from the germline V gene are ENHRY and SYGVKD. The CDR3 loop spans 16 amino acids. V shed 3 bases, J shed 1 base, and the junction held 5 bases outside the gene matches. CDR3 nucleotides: TGTGCCATCAGTGAAAGCGGGAGTATGTCCTACAATGAGCAGTTCTTC. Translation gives CAISESGSMSYNEQFF.

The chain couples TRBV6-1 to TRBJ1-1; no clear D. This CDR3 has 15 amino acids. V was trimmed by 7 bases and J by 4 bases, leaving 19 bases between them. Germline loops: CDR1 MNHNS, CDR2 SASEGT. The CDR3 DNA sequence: TGTGCCAGCATCACTCCTTCGGGCGGGTTCACTGAAGCTTTCTTT. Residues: CASITPSGGFTEAFF.

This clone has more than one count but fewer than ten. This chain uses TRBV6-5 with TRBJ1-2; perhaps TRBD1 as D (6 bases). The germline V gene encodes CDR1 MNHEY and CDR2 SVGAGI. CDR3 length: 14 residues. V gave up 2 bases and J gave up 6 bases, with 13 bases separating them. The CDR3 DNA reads TGTGCCAGCAGTTACCGGCAGGGGAGCCATGGCTACACCTTC. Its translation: CASSYRQGSHGYTF.

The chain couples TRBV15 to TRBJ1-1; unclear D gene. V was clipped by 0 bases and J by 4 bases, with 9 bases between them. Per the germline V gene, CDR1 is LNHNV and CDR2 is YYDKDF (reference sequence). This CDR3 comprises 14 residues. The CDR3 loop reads CATSRDLGGTEAFF. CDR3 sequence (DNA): TGTGCCACCAGCAGAGATCTCGGTGGCACTGAAGCTTTCTTT.

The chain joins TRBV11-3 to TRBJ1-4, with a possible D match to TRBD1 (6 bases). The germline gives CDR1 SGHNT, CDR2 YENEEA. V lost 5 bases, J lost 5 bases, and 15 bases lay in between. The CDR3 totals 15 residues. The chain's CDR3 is CASSLGQKVNEKLFF. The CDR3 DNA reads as TGTGCCAGCAGCCTTGGACAGAAGGTGAATGAAAAACTGTTTTTT.